This T cell receptor (beta chain) is from a study of blood T cell repertoires in COVID-19. Study background: The United States, Italy and Spain supplied acute and convalescent COVID-19 samples. From T cells, B-cell-depleted T cells, or PBMCs came the material, which was cDNA or gDNA.

Methods used by the authors: Researchers report that nucleated cell counts were estimated from reference gene primer amplification. Libraries were prepared by immunoSEQ multiplex PCR; TCRdb keeps only in-frame clonotypes and omits some of them. Clone size and V and J calls were adopted from that table, with D and trimming inferred from the DNA. The repertoire includes about 95,000 clones, over 70% of them detected once, and around a quarter sits in the top ten. CDR1 is MNHEY, CDR2 SVGAGI, per germline. The CDR3 length is 12 residues. The V end was cut by 8 bases, the J end by 5 bases, with 13 bases between.

The chain carries TRBV6-5 and TRBJ2-7, with unresolved D. This sequence originates from a man older than 75 with active or convalescent COVID-19. Sequences were obtained from peripheral blood. The CDR3 here is CASSRLVHEQYF. CDR3 sequence (DNA): TGTGCCAGCTCAAGACTGGTCCACGAGCAGTACTTC.